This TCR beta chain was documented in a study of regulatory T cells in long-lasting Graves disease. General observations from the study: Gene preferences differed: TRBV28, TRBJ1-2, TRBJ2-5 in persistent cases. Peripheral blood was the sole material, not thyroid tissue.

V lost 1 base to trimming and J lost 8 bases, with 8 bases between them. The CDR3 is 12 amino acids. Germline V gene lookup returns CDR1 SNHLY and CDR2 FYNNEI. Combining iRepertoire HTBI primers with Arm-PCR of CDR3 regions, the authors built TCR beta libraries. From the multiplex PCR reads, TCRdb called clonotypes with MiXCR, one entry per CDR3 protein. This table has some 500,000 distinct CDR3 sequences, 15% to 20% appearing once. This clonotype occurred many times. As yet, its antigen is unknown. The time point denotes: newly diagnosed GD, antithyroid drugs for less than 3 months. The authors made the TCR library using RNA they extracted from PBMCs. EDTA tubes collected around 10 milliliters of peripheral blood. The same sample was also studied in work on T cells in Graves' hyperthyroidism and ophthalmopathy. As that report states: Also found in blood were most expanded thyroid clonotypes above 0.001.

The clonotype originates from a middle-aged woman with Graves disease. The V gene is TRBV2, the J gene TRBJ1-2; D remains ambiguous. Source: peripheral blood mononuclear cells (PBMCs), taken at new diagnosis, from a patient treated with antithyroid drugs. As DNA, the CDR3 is TGTGCCAGCAGTGAAGACTTCGAGGGCTACACCTTC. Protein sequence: CASSEDFEGYTF.